This TCR beta chain was sequenced in a study of blood T cell repertoires in COVID-19. In germline, CDR1 is SGHTA, CDR2 FQGNSA. The CDR3 spans 14 residues. V lost 1 base, J lost 5 bases, and 9 bases lay in between. Sequencing used immunoSEQ multiplex PCR; TCRdb keeps in-frame clones, though not all of them. In the table there are roughly 250,000 clones, approximately 80% of which are singletons. Only one count was recorded for this clone. The V and J genes are TRBV7-2 and TRBJ1-5; D perhaps matches TRBD1 (6 bases). The sequence was collected from a woman older than 75 with acute or convalescent COVID-19. The sample taken for sequencing was peripheral blood. CDR3 protein: CASSLGPGDQPQHF. The CDR3 nucleotides read TGTGCCAGCAGCTTAGGGCCAGGGGATCAGCCCCAGCATTTT.